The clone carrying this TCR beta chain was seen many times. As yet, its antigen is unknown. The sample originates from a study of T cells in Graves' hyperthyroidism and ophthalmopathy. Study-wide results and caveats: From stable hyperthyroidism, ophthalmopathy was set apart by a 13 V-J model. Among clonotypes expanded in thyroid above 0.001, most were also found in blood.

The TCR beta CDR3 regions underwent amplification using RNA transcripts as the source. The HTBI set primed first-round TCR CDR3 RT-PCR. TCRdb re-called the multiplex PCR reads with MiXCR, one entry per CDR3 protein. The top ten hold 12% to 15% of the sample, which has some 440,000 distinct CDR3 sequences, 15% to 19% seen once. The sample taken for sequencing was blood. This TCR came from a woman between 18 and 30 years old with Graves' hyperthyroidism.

The CDR3 here is CAISDSGGQPQHF. CDR3 in DNA: TGTGCCATCAGTGACTCAGGGGGTCAGCCCCAGCATTTT. The chain combines TRBV10-3 with TRBJ1-5; 7 bases match TRBD1. CDR1 is ENHRY and CDR2 is SYGVKD in the germline V gene. V was clipped by 3 bases and J by 6 bases; unmatched bases: 2. This CDR3 comprises 13 residues.